A single sample gave rise to the 8 T cell receptor beta chains below, sequenced in a study of beta chain features in type 1 diabetes. All of the isolated RNA was reverse transcribed, so expressed TCRB transcripts were sequenced. Profiled with immunoSEQ multiplex PCR; TCRdb holds only in-frame clones, not every one. The table has around 300,000 clones, about 14% seen once. Sequences were obtained from central memory CD4+ T cells from blood. The receptors come from a man aged 25 to 40 in good health.

This clone came up a few times. The chain is built from TRBV9 and TRBJ1-2; no reliable D call. CDR3 length equals 14 residues. The germline CDR1 and CDR2 sequences are SGDLS and YYNGEE. V dropped 0 bases and J dropped 6 bases, with 12 bases sitting between them. The CDR3 protein is CASSVDLRVDGYTF. In nucleotides, the CDR3 is TGTGCCAGCAGCGTAGACCTGAGGGTCGATGGCTACACCTTC.

About this clone itself: The same CDR3 is also encoded by other DNA sequences in this sample. This chain joins TRBV30 and TRBJ2-1, with D possibly matching TRBD2 (5 bases). Germline-derived CDR1 and CDR2 are GTSNPN and SVGIG (reference sequence). The CDR3 loop spans 14 amino acids. V shed 1 base and J shed 2 bases, with 9 bases lying between them. The CDR3 reads CAWSAGGPYNEQFF. The CDR3 region has the DNA TGTGCCTGGAGTGCTGGCGGGCCCTACAATGAGCAGTTCTTC.

By frequency in the sample, this clone is medium-sized. The chain has TRBV10-3 and TRBJ1-3; a weak D match, TRBD1 (6 bases). CDR1 ENHRY and CDR2 SYGVKD come from the germline V gene. V shed 6 bases and J shed 0 bases, with 6 bases lying between them. The CDR3 is 13 amino acids. DNA of the CDR3: TGTGCCATCAGGGACAGCTCTGGAAACACCATATATTTT. Protein sequence: CAIRDSSGNTIYF.

This clone was counted between two and nine times. CDR3 sequence: CASSLERLSGELFF. Written as DNA, the CDR3 is TGCGCCAGCAGCCTAGAGAGGCTTTCCGGGGAGCTGTTTTTT. The V gene is TRBV4-3, the J gene TRBJ2-2, with D uncertain. V gave up 4 bases and J gave up 6 bases, with 12 bases separating them. Germline lookup yields CDR1 LGHNA and CDR2 YSLEER. This CDR3 is built from 14 residues.

The chain uses TRBV6-5 and TRBJ1-1; no clear D gene. Per the germline V gene, CDR1 is MNHEY and CDR2 is SVGAGI. There are 12 residues in the CDR3. The V end lost 6 bases, the J end lost 11 bases, and 16 bases lay between the germline ends. The CDR3 spells CASRRKVGVAFF. CDR3 nucleotides: TGTGCCAGCAGACGAAAAGTCGGGGTGGCTTTCTTT.

The chain combines TRBV6-5 with TRBJ1-2; D gene unclear. This CDR3 has 14 amino acids. V shed 2 bases and J shed 1 base, with 8 bases lying between them. Per germline, CDR1 MNHEY and CDR2 SVGAGI. In nucleotides, the CDR3 is TGTGCCAGCAGTTACCGACCGGATAACTATGGCTACACCTTC. It specifies CASSYRPDNYGYTF.

This sequence joins TRBV5-6 and TRBJ2-3; D is perhaps TRBD2 (6 bases). The germline V gene encodes CDR1 SGHDT and CDR2 YYEEEE. V was clipped by 3 bases and J by 0 bases, with 8 bases between them. The CDR3 has 14 residues. This CDR3 is CASSSGTSTDTQYF. CDR3 sequence (DNA): TGTGCCAGCAGCTCCGGGACTAGCACAGATACGCAGTATTTT.

In regard to this clone: A read error may explain this, as a much larger clone is one base away. V and J are TRBV9 and TRBJ2-7; 14 bases align to TRBD2. This CDR3 region has 15 residues. Germline loops: CDR1 SGDLS, CDR2 YYNGEE. With V trimmed by 3 bases and J by 6 bases, 5 bases remained unmatched. CDR3 DNA sequence: TGTGCCAGCAGCGAGACTAGCGGGGGGGGAGGCGAGCAGTACTTC. It specifies CASSETSGGGGEQYF.